This note documents a single T cell receptor beta chain sequence. This receptor's antigen is unknown. No much larger clonotype is one base removed from it; base qualities were not supplied. RNA was extracted using the RNeasy kit, and roughly 0.45 to 1 microgram was reverse transcribed with random hexamers. The immunoSEQ multiplex PCR assay, which covers 54 Vbeta and 13 Jbeta segments, was used to amplify TCR beta CDR3 regions. PCR amplification bias was corrected by using a synthetic template baseline for primer optimization and computational correction. The original pipeline was this. Only productive sequences were kept, with reads annotated to V, D and J genes according to IMGT and analyzed in immunoSEQ Analyzer. Clonality was calculated as one minus the Shannon entropy normalized by log2 of the number of productive unique sequences. For each patient and control, public and private clones were evaluated among the 100 most prevalent clones. Clones were defined as Susac-specific if absent from the healthy and MS cohorts, from 1052 published viral clones and from other ImmuneACCESS disease sequences. TCRdb reanalyzed the raw reads on its own, using fastp at Q25 for trimming and MiXCR for clone calling, and kept in-frame beta chains. Here each entry gathers all rows of one CDR3 protein and keeps the most common genes and DNA. TCRdb assigned the V and J calls; the authors' analysis was not used. The sample records approximately 150,000 distinct CDR3 sequences, approximately 96% of which are singletons. The ten largest clones add up to about 0.11% of the sample.

Sequences SGHRS (CDR1) and YFSETQ (CDR2) are obtained from the germline V gene. Cut back by 1 base and 4 bases, the V and J ends lie 9 bases apart. The CDR3 runs 14 amino acids, cysteine and phenylalanine included. The sequence is cut down to CDR3 DNA, 42 bases in frame from base 1. Peripheral blood CD8+ and CD4+ T cells from healthy donors, Susac syndrome patients and multiple sclerosis patients were profiled using high-throughput TCR beta sequencing. Treatment-naive patients with stable or active relapsing-remitting disease fulfilling revised McDonald criteria were used as multiple sclerosis controls. Bulk CD8+ and CD4+ T cells were purified by magnetic negative isolation, whereas CD8+ TEMRA cells were enriched by FACS. Blood was drawn into EDTA tubes, processed within 24 hours, and PBMCs were isolated by density gradient centrifugation. PBMCs intended for TCR sequencing were cryopreserved in liquid nitrogen and thawed later in a water bath at 37 degrees C. A purity of at least 90% was achieved for sorted or isolated CD4+, CD8+ and CD8+ TEMRA cells.

This entry belongs to a study of CD8 T cells in Susac syndrome (dated by TCRdb to between 2017 and 2020). Regarding the research as a whole: Repertoire sequencing was used to test whether CD8+ T cell activation and differentiation in Susac syndrome was antigen driven. On the study overall, not on this receptor specifically: The number of individuals in the TCR sequencing and HLA analysis was acknowledged as relatively small.

Sequencing was carried out using CD4+ T cells from PBMCs. This clonotype originated in a human donor with multiple sclerosis. The V and J segments used are TRBV5-1 and TRBJ1-5; no D gene call is confident. For the CDR3, the sequence is CASSLLGGNQPQHF. The DNA sequence is TGCGCCAGCAGCTTGTTGGGCGGGAATCAGCCCCAGCATTTT.